The 17 T cell receptor beta chains below were found in one sample sequenced in a study of blood T cell repertoires in COVID-19. Produced via immunoSEQ multiplex PCR; TCRdb's table is partial and in-frame only. The table includes approximately 300,000 clones, around nine tenths detected once. The sequencing sample was made of peripheral blood. The source of these receptors is a woman in her 30s with COVID-19, enrolled during active disease.

There are a few counts of this clone. The chain couples TRBV7-9 to TRBJ2-7, with 10 positions matching TRBD2. V was clipped by 3 bases and J by 5 bases; unmatched bases: 7. Germline V CDR1 and CDR2: SEHNR, FQNEAQ (reference sequence). This CDR3 is built from 15 residues. The CDR3 spells CASSFPEREGHEQYF. The CDR3 coding sequence is TGTGCCAGCAGCTTCCCCGAGCGGGAGGGTCACGAGCAGTACTTC.

The chain carries TRBV2 and TRBJ1-6; D gene ambiguous. Germline V lookup: CDR1 SNHLY, CDR2 FYNNEI. CDR3 length: 16 residues. The V gene lost 6 bases and the J gene lost 6 bases, with 18 bases spanning the gap. The CDR3 nucleotides are TGTGCCAGCAGCGAAATAGTCGGCCAGGTTAATTCACCCCTCCACTTT. This gives the protein CASSEIVGQVNSPLHF.

The chain couples TRBV4-2 to TRBJ1-3; TRBD1 is a possible D gene (6 bases). Germline-derived CDR1 and CDR2 are LGHNA and YNFKEQ. The CDR3 is 15 amino acids. Trimming removed 0 bases at V and 2 bases at J, with 8 bases between. The CDR3 coding sequence is TGTGCCAGCAGCCAAGACAGGGGACCTGGAAACACCATATATTTT. Encoded protein: CASSQDRGPGNTIYF.

This rearrangement joins TRBV28 to TRBJ2-6; D may be TRBD1 (5 bases). Looked up from germline, CDR1 is MDHEN and CDR2 is SYDVKM. The length of the CDR3 is 15 residues. V shed 6 bases and J shed 2 bases, with 11 bases lying between them. The CDR3 DNA reads TGTGCCAGCAGATTTGGGGCGGCTGGGGCCAACGTCCTGACTTTC. Its translation: CASRFGAAGANVLTF.

The rearrangement links TRBV28 to TRBJ1-1, with a tentative D call TRBD1 (6 bases). The V end was cut by 4 bases, the J end by 4 bases, with 16 bases between. CDR1 MDHEN and CDR2 SYDVKM come from the germline V gene. This CDR3 comprises 15 residues. The CDR3 region has the DNA TGTGCCAGCAGTTCCTCGGGGGGCGTCGTCACTGAAGCTTTCTTT. It translates to CASSSSGGVVTEAFF.

A note on this clone: The same CDR3 arises from other DNA sequences in this sample as well. The J gene is TRBJ2-3, the V gene TRBV24-1; D is unclear. V gave up 4 bases and J gave up 2 bases, with 6 bases separating them. Germline CDR1 KGHDR, CDR2 SFDVKD. CDR3 length: 13 residues. Here the CDR3 reads CATSDPSTDTQYF. The DNA for the CDR3 is TGTGCCACCAGTGACCCTTCCACAGATACGCAGTATTTT.

This sequence joins TRBV19 and TRBJ2-2; TRBD2 agrees at 12 bases. Trimming at V came to 5 bases and at J to 5 bases, leaving 3 bases not matched to a gene. Germline V gene sequence: CDR1 LNHDA, CDR2 SQIVND (reference sequence). CDR3 size: 15 residues. DNA for the CDR3: TGTGCCAGTAGTTTACTAGCGGGAGGAACCGGGGAGCTGTTTTTT. Its translation: CASSLLAGGTGELFF. Supplemented by reference TRBV19 and TRBJ2-2, the full variable domain reads DGGITQSPKYLFRKEGQNVTLSCEQNLNHDAMYWYRQDPGQGLRLIYYSQIVNDFQKGDIAEGYSVSREKKESFPLTVTSAQKNPTAFYLCASSLLAGGTGELFFGEGSRLTVL.

The rearrangement uses TRBV28 and TRBJ2-1, with 7 bases that match TRBD1. The CDR3 consists of 14 residues. Germline V gene data show CDR1 as MDHEN and CDR2 as SYDVKM. After removal of 5 bases from V and 8 bases from J, the junction contained 9 bases not matched to a gene. CDR3 nucleotides: TGTGCCAGCAGTGGGGGACAGCGTTACGATGAGCAGTTCTTC. Its translation: CASSGGQRYDEQFF. The whole variable domain, remainder taken from reference TRBV28 and TRBJ2-1, is DVKVTQSSRYLVKRTGEKVFLECVQDMDHENMFWYRQDPGLGLRLIYFSYDVKMKEKGDIPEGYSVSREKKERFSLILESASTNQTSMYLCASSGGQRYDEQFFGPGTRLTVL.

This chain connects TRBV29-1 to TRBJ1-2, with 7 bases that match TRBD1. Germline assignment: CDR1 SQVTM and CDR2 ANQGSEA. The CDR3 runs to 13 residues. V trimming: 7 bases; J trimming: 5 bases; junction bases outside the gene matches: 10. CDR3 loop: CSATRDRAYGYTF. Here the CDR3 DNA reads TGCAGCGCAACAAGAGACAGGGCATATGGCTACACCTTC.

This chain joins TRBV19 and TRBJ2-2; D not certain. V was trimmed by 3 bases and J by 5 bases, leaving 13 bases between them. This CDR3 is built from 15 residues. Germline CDR1 is LNHDA and CDR2 is SQIVND (reference sequence). This CDR3 reads CASSISGPKTGELFF. For the CDR3, the DNA is TGTGCCAGTAGTATCTCTGGGCCAAAGACCGGGGAGCTGTTTTTT.

This chain connects TRBV25-1 to TRBJ2-7, with D perhaps matching TRBD2 (5 bases). Between the trimmed V and J ends, which lost 2 bases and 6 bases, there was a span of 5 bases. The CDR3 covers 11 residues. The V gene's germline CDR1 is MGHDK and CDR2 SYGVNS. CDR3 loop: CASSEAGEQYF. CDR3 sequence (DNA): TGTGCCAGCAGTGAAGCGGGCGAGCAGTACTTC.

The gene calls are TRBV19 and TRBJ1-2; the match to TRBD1 covers 9 bases. The length of the CDR3 is 12 residues. The V gene end was trimmed by 6 bases and the J gene end by 8 bases; junction bases not matched to a gene: 4. Germline CDR1 and CDR2: LNHDA and SQIVND (reference sequence). CDR3 coding DNA: TGTGCCAGTAGCACAGGGGGCGTCGGCTACACCTTC. Its protein is CASSTGGVGYTF.

The rearrangement uses TRBV5-4 and TRBJ2-3; D perhaps matches TRBD2 (5 bases). This CDR3 has 15 residues. With 4 bases removed from V and 1 base from J, the gap between germline ends came to 13 bases. From germline, CDR1 is SGHNT and CDR2 YYREEE (reference sequence). The CDR3 nucleotides read TGTGCCAGCAGCCCGTTACGGGATGGCACAGATACGCAGTATTTT. It translates to CASSPLRDGTDTQYF. Drawing the rest from reference TRBV5-4 and TRBJ2-3, the complete variable domain is ETGVTQSPTHLIKTRGQQVTLRCSSQSGHNTVSWYQQALGQGPQFIFQYYREEENGRGNFPPRFSGLQFPNYSSELNVNALELDDSALYLCASSPLRDGTDTQYFGPGTRLTVL.

The rearrangement uses TRBV5-1 and TRBJ2-7, with 12 positions matching TRBD1. Germline-derived CDR1 and CDR2 are SGHRS and YFSETQ. The V and J ends lost 4 bases and 5 bases, in that order; junction bases with no gene match: 19. This CDR3 has 19 residues. The CDR3 loop reads CASSTGQGASGRGRNEQYF. The DNA of the CDR3 is TGCGCCAGCAGCACGGGACAGGGGGCGAGCGGGAGGGGCCGGAACGAGCAGTACTTC.

CDR3 residues: CASLGEIRTEAFF. CDR3 coding DNA: TGTGCCAGTCTTGGGGAGATAAGGACTGAAGCTTTCTTT. The chain couples TRBV28 to TRBJ1-1, with no clear D. Per germline, CDR1 MDHEN and CDR2 SYDVKM. The CDR3 loop spans 13 amino acids. The germline V and J ends were trimmed by 9 bases and 5 bases, with 16 bases remaining between them. Full variable domain (outside the CDR3, taken from reference TRBV28 and TRBJ1-1): DVKVTQSSRYLVKRTGEKVFLECVQDMDHENMFWYRQDPGLGLRLIYFSYDVKMKEKGDIPEGYSVSREKKERFSLILESASTNQTSMYLCASLGEIRTEAFFGQGTRLTVV.

This sequence joins TRBV7-8 and TRBJ1-3; D uncertain. Trimming took off 2 bases at V and 0 bases at J, with 8 bases between the two ends. The CDR3 is 15 amino acids. Per germline, CDR1 SGHVS and CDR2 FQNEAQ. CDR3: CASSLTVTSGNTIYF. CDR3 in DNA: TGTGCCAGCAGCTTAACGGTCACCTCTGGAAACACCATATATTTT.

The CDR3 protein is CASSYRGREKLFF. Here the CDR3 DNA reads TGTGCCAGCAGTTACCGAGGGAGGGAAAAACTGTTTTTT. The chain is built from TRBV6-5 and TRBJ1-4; D remains ambiguous. CDR3 length: 13 residues. Between the trimmed V and J ends, which lost 2 bases and 8 bases, there was a span of 9 bases. CDR1 MNHEY and CDR2 SVGAGI come from the germline V gene.